The 14 T cell receptor beta chains presented below share a single source sample, sequenced in a study of brain metastases from non-small cell lung cancer. The repertoire was sequenced with immunoSEQ multiplex PCR; TCRdb's copy has only in-frame clones and lacks some. The sample shows a few thousand clones, roughly 89% of them seen only once. Sequenced material: primary lung tumor tissue. The receptors come from a donor at least 40 years old with non-small cell lung cancer.

CDR3 bases: TGCAGCGTGGGGGGTGAGTTGGGCTCCTACAATGAGCAGTTCTTC. Protein product: CSVGGELGSYNEQFF. This chain connects TRBV29-1 to TRBJ2-1; D may be TRBD2 (6 bases). Germline assignment: CDR1 SQVTM and CDR2 ANQGSEA. The V and J ends lost 6 bases and 0 bases respectively, with 15 bases between them. The CDR3 has 15 residues.

V and J are TRBV5-8 and TRBJ2-7, with D perhaps matching TRBD2 (7 bases). The CDR3 runs to 15 residues. Germline V CDR1 and CDR2: SGHTS, YDEGEE. V was trimmed by 2 bases and J by 2 bases, leaving 14 bases between them. The CDR3 reads CASSFLEGGAYEQYF. CDR3 coding DNA: TGTGCCAGCAGCTTCCTGGAGGGGGGGGCCTACGAGCAGTACTTC.

The chain joins TRBV5-5 to TRBJ1-4, with D maybe TRBD1 (5 bases). Germline CDR1 SGHKS, CDR2 YYEKEE (reference sequence). V was cut by 4 bases and J by 8 bases, with 15 bases left in between. There are 14 residues in the CDR3. CDR3 amino acids: CASSLGPRGEKLFF. Here the CDR3 DNA reads TGTGCCAGCAGCCTGGGACCTCGAGGGGAAAAACTGTTTTTT.

This clone has a single count. This chain connects TRBV7-9 to TRBJ1-4, with 7 positions matching TRBD1. This CDR3 is built from 13 residues. In germline, CDR1 is SEHNR, CDR2 FQNEAQ (reference sequence). Trimming at V came to 1 base and at J to 8 bases, leaving 1 base not matched to a gene. CDR3 sequence reads: CASSLGQGEKLFF. Here the CDR3 DNA reads TGTGCCAGCAGCTTAGGACAGGGCGAAAAACTGTTTTTT.

This chain uses TRBV2 with TRBJ2-7; D ambiguous. Looked up from germline, CDR1 is SNHLY and CDR2 is FYNNEI. Trimming took off 7 bases at V and 2 bases at J, with 9 bases between the two ends. There are 12 residues in the CDR3. The CDR3 loop reads CASNPVAYEQYF. The CDR3 DNA sequence: TGTGCCAGCAACCCAGTCGCCTACGAGCAGTACTTC.

The V gene is TRBV9, the J gene TRBJ2-5; 9 bases line up with TRBD2. The junction had 5 bases not matched to a gene; V was cut back by 0 bases and J by 5 bases. Germline values: CDR1 SGDLS, CDR2 YYNGEE. The CDR3 runs to 15 residues. As DNA, the CDR3 is TGTGCCAGCAGCGTAGGAGCTAGCGGGGTTGAGACCCAGTACTTC. Protein: CASSVGASGVETQYF.

A single count supports this clone. V usage is TRBV9 and J usage is TRBJ2-4; D perhaps matches TRBD1 (6 bases). The CDR3 loop spans 16 amino acids. In germline, CDR1 is SGDLS, CDR2 YYNGEE. Trimming took 4 bases from V and 7 from J, leaving 21 bases between them. Here the CDR3 DNA reads TGTGCCAGCAGCCCTCGAGTGGGTACAGGGTGGAACATTCAGTACTTC. It yields the protein CASSPRVGTGWNIQYF. Full variable domain (missing parts from reference TRBV9 and TRBJ2-4): DSGVTQTPKHLITATGQRVTLRCSPRSGDLSVYWYQQSLDQGLQFLIQYYNGEERAKGNILERFSAQQFPDLHSELNLSSLELGDSALYFCASSPRVGTGWNIQYFGAGTRLSVL.

The J gene is TRBJ2-7, the V gene TRBV6-5; 7 bases align to TRBD2. From germline, CDR1 is MNHEY and CDR2 SVGAGI. The CDR3 totals 16 residues. Trimming took 4 bases from V and 0 from J; bases not matched to a gene: 9. CDR3 DNA: TGTGCCAGCAGTTCGGGCCATTGGACTAGCTCCTACGAGCAGTACTTC. Protein sequence: CASSSGHWTSSYEQYF.

The V gene is TRBV7-2, the J gene TRBJ1-6; D is uncertain. CDR1 SGHTA and CDR2 FQGNSA come from the germline V gene. Trimming removed 2 bases from V and 9 bases from J, with 14 bases in between. The CDR3 runs 15 residues. DNA of the CDR3: TGTGCCAGCAGCTTAAGGGTTAGGGTTTCTTCACCCCTCCACTTT. Encoded protein: CASSLRVRVSSPLHF.

The V gene is TRBV7-2, the J gene TRBJ2-7, with 13 bases fitting TRBD2. This CDR3 spans 15 amino acids. Germline CDR1 SGHTA, CDR2 FQGNSA. The V segment lost 6 bases and the J segment 2 bases; nucleotides outside the gene matches: 4. The CDR3 loop is CASRSGLAGAYEQYF. In DNA form, the CDR3 reads TGTGCCAGCAGATCTGGACTAGCGGGGGCCTACGAGCAGTACTTC. The full variable domain, its missing parts supplied by reference TRBV7-2 and TRBJ2-7, is GAGVSQSPSNKVTEKGKDVELRCDPISGHTALYWYRQSLGQGLEFLIYFQGNSAPDKSGLPSDRFSAERTGGSVSTLTIQRTQQEDSAVYLCASRSGLAGAYEQYFGPGTRLTVT.

This chain links TRBV7-2 with TRBJ2-5; D may be TRBD1 (6 bases). Germline lookup yields CDR1 SGHTA and CDR2 FQGNSA. Trimming left V 6 bases short and J 0 bases short, with 11 bases between. CDR3 length: 14 residues. CDR3 nucleotides: TGTGCCAGCAGTCTTGGGACATACCAAGAGACCCAGTACTTC. Translation gives CASSLGTYQETQYF.

The CDR3 loop is CACTIGGITYEQYF. The CDR3 DNA reads TGTGCCTGTACCATTGGGGGGATCACCTACGAGCAGTACTTC. The chain is built from TRBV30 and TRBJ2-7; D may be TRBD2 (6 bases). Germline V gives CDR1 GTSNPN, CDR2 SVGIG (reference sequence). V lost 6 bases, J lost 2 bases, and 17 bases lay in between. CDR3 length: 14 amino acids.

The J gene is TRBJ1-1, the V gene TRBV7-9, with D perhaps TRBD1 (6 bases). Germline V lookup: CDR1 SEHNR, CDR2 FQNEAQ (reference sequence). The V and J ends lost 8 bases and 4 bases respectively, with 20 bases between them. The CDR3 runs 15 residues. CDR3 region: CASYASGEQGTEAFF. In DNA form, the CDR3 reads TGTGCCAGCTATGCTAGTGGAGAACAGGGCACTGAAGCTTTCTTT.

This clone was detected only once. The V call is TRBV5-1, the J call TRBJ2-7; D is undetermined. Germline-derived CDR1 and CDR2 are SGHRS and YFSETQ. V lost 4 bases and J lost 0, with 11 bases in between. The CDR3 totals 14 residues. In nucleotides, the CDR3 is TGCGCCAGCAGCGCACCTGAGAGCTCCTACGAGCAGTACTTC. It codes for CASSAPESSYEQYF.